A selection of T cell receptor beta chains follows, all from one sample in a study of T cell responses to AZD1222 COVID-19 vaccine. The assay was immunoSEQ multiplex PCR, and TCRdb's table has in-frame clones only and misses some. The repertoire has some 130,000 clones, roughly 85% of them found once; the top ten carry about 8%. The material was peripheral blood, obtained on day 0 of AZD1222 vaccination. The receptor set was obtained from an adult in good health. CDR3s include the opening cysteine and the closing phenylalanine or tryptophan. D genes are given only for firm matches. Clone size is not always given. Where it is, it says once, few, many or a class for expanded clones.

abundance,j_gene,v_gene,d_gene,CDR3nt,CDR3aa
NA,TRBJ1-6,TRBV18,NA,TGTGCCAGCTCACGAACGCCAGGGAATGGCGGTTCACCCCTCCACTTT,CASSRTPGNGGSPLHF
once,TRBJ2-7,TRBV10-2,NA,TGCGCCAGCAGCCCGGGATCGGGGCAGTACTTC,CASSPGSGQYF
once,TRBJ1-5,TRBV18,TRBD1,TGTGCCAGCTCACCAGCGGCAGGGGGTGGCAATCAGCCCCAGCATTTT,CASSPAAGGGNQPQHF
NA,TRBJ2-7,TRBV11-2,NA,TGTGCCAGCAGCCGGCTTGGGAGGGAGCAGTACTTC,CASSRLGREQYF
NA,TRBJ1-2,TRBV29-1,TRBD1,TGCAGCGTTCCTCAGGGGGCGAATGGCTACACCTTC,CSVPQGANGYTF
once,TRBJ2-7,TRBV30,NA,TGTGCCTGGAGTGTACGGTCGGGATTCGACGAGCAGTACTTC,CAWSVRSGFDEQYF
NA,TRBJ1-2,TRBV6-4,NA,TGTGCCAGCAGTGGCCGATCTCAGGGACATGAAGGCTACACCTTC,CASSGRSQGHEGYTF
NA,TRBJ1-4,TRBV2,NA,TGTGCCAGCAGTTACACAGTTGGCGAAAAACTGTTTTTT,CASSYTVGEKLFF
NA,TRBJ2-1,TRBV18,TRBD2,TGTGCCAGCTCACCCCTGGAGCGGGAGGGGCGGAATGAGCAGTTCTTC,CASSPLEREGRNEQFF
NA,TRBJ1-5,TRBV5-1,NA,TGCGCCAGCAGCCCGGGCGGGACGGAGGAGAATCAGCCCCAGCATTTT,CASSPGGTEENQPQHF
NA,TRBJ1-5,TRBV7-9,TRBD1,TGTGCCAGCAGCTTGGGACAGAATCAGCCCCAGCATTTT,CASSLGQNQPQHF
NA,TRBJ1-4,TRBV30,NA,TGTGCCTGGAGGCCTAGACAGTCTAATGAAAAACTGTTTTTT,CAWRPRQSNEKLFF
NA,TRBJ2-7,TRBV3-1/TRBV3-2,NA,TGTGCCAGCAGCCAAGGAACAGCCCTCTCGACCTACGAGCAGTACTTC,CASSQGTALSTYEQYF
NA,TRBJ2-1,TRBV24-1,TRBD1,TGTGCCTCGCGACAGGGCCCCTACAATGAGCAGTTCTTC,CASRQGPYNEQFF
NA,TRBJ2-2,TRBV5-1,NA,TGCGCCAGCAGCTTGGGGCTAGGGGGCACCGGGGAGCTGTTTTTT,CASSLGLGGTGELFF
NA,TRBJ1-2,TRBV12-3/TRBV12-4,NA,TGTGCCAGCAGTTCAGTTTACTATGGCTACACCTTC,CASSSVYYGYTF
NA,TRBJ1-2,TRBV18,NA,TGTGCCAGCTCACCACCGACCGGGGGCAGCGGCTACACCTTC,CASSPPTGGSGYTF
NA,TRBJ2-6,TRBV27,NA,TGTGCCAGCAGTTTATGGTCCTCTGGGGCCAACGTCCTGACTTTC,CASSLWSSGANVLTF
NA,TRBJ1-4,TRBV5-1,NA,TGCGCCAGCAGCTTGGAGGGGCCGGCTAATGAAAAACTGTTTTTT,CASSLEGPANEKLFF
NA,TRBJ2-7,TRBV9,TRBD2,TGTGCCAGCAGCGCAGGAGGGACTAGCGGGGGCTACGAGCAGTACTTC,CASSAGGTSGGYEQYF
NA,TRBJ1-1,TRBV9,NA,TGTGCCAGCAGCGTAGCCAAAAACAGGGACATGAACACTGAAGCTTTCTTT,CASSVAKNRDMNTEAFF
NA,TRBJ2-1,TRBV3-1/TRBV3-2,NA,TGTGCCAGCAGCCCCTCGGGGGGCCAATACAATGAGCAGTTCTTC,CASSPSGGQYNEQFF
once,TRBJ1-2,TRBV6-1,NA,TGTGCCAGCAGTGAATCCCCGCCGCCAGGCCTTAACTATGGCTACACCTTC,CASSESPPPGLNYGYTF
NA,TRBJ2-3,TRBV7-6,TRBD1,TGTGCCAGCAGCCAACCGGGACAGGGACTCAAGCAACTACGACGAGATACGCAGTATTTT,CASSQPGQGLKQLRRDTQYF
NA,TRBJ2-3,TRBV5-3,NA,TGTGCCAGAAGCTTCCTAGGAACAGATACGCAGTATTTT,CARSFLGTDTQYF
NA,TRBJ1-1,TRBV5-1,NA,TGCGCCAGCAGCTTGGTTAACGGTATGAACACTGAAGCTTTCTTT,CASSLVNGMNTEAFF
once,TRBJ1-1,TRBV24-1,NA,TGTGCCACCAGTGATTACGGTCCCTTTGGGGCTTTCTTT,CATSDYGPFGAFF
NA,TRBJ2-7,TRBV24-1,NA,TGTGCCACCAGTGATGGGGACCCTGGATCCTGGGGCGAGCAGTACTTC,CATSDGDPGSWGEQYF
NA,TRBJ2-5,TRBV7-2,TRBD2,TGTGCCAGCAGCTTAAGGCGGGGGTTCCAAGAGACCCAGTACTTC,CASSLRRGFQETQYF
NA,TRBJ2-3,TRBV7-8,TRBD2,TGTGCCAGCAGCCTAGCGGGAGTAGTGGATACGCAGTATTTT,CASSLAGVVDTQYF
NA,TRBJ2-1,TRBV13,TRBD2,TGTGCCAGCAGCTTAGAGGCTAGCGGGAGCTACAATGAGCAGTTCTTC,CASSLEASGSYNEQFF
NA,TRBJ2-3,TRBV10-2,NA,TGCGCCAGCAGCGGACTCCTCACAGATACGCAGTATTTT,CASSGLLTDTQYF
NA,TRBJ2-7,TRBV5-4,TRBD2,TGTGCCAGCAGCTTGGGGAGCGCGGGGGGAAGCTCCTACGAGCAGTACTTC,CASSLGSAGGSSYEQYF
NA,TRBJ1-2,TRBV29-1,NA,TGCAGCGTTGCACAGGGCTTTAGTTTTGGCTACACCTTC,CSVAQGFSFGYTF
NA,TRBJ1-1,TRBV28,TRBD1,TGTGCCCTATCCTCAGGGGGAAGGACTGAAGCTTTCTTT,CALSSGGRTEAFF
once,TRBJ2-3,TRBV28,TRBD1,TGTGCCAGCAGTCGCACAGGGGGCACAGATACGCAGTATTTT,CASSRTGGTDTQYF
once,TRBJ2-6,TRBV2,TRBD1,TGTGCCAGCAGTCCCGGGACAGGGGTTACTGGGGCCAACGTCCTGACTTTC,CASSPGTGVTGANVLTF
once,TRBJ1-4,TRBV6-1,NA,TGTGCCAGCAGGGCGGGAAATGAAAAACTGTTTTTT,CASRAGNEKLFF
NA,TRBJ1-2,TRBV28,NA,TGTGCCAGCACCCACCGGGGCAGCGCTAACTATGGCTACACCTTC,CASTHRGSANYGYTF
NA,TRBJ2-1,TRBV27,TRBD2,TGTGCCAGCAGGTTAGAAGGGTACGGGGGGGCTCGCCCTTCTTACAATGAGCAGTTCTTC,CASRLEGYGGARPSYNEQFF
NA,TRBJ1-3,TRBV11-2,NA,TGTGCCAGCAGCTTAAGGGGAGGGGAGTACTCTGGAAACACCATATATTTT,CASSLRGGEYSGNTIYF
NA,TRBJ1-1,TRBV5-4,NA,TGTGCCAGCAGCCCCCGGGGGAGAGAGATCACTGAAGCTTTCTTT,CASSPRGREITEAFF
NA,TRBJ2-5,TRBV2,NA,TGTGCCAGCAGCTCACAGGGTGGGGAGACCCAGTACTTC,CASSSQGGETQYF
NA,TRBJ1-4,TRBV6-5,TRBD1,TGTGCCAGCACAACGGGGGGACAGGGTTCCGAAAAACTGTTTTTT,CASTTGGQGSEKLFF
few,TRBJ2-2,TRBV5-1,NA,TGCGCCAGCACTGAGGGATCGAGCACCGGGGAGCTGTTTTTT,CASTEGSSTGELFF
once,TRBJ2-3,TRBV6-5,TRBD1,TGTGCCAGCAGTTCCACCCGGACAGGGGGATTAGGTACGCAGTATTTT,CASSSTRTGGLGTQYF
NA,TRBJ1-1,TRBV19,NA,TGTGCCAGCACCCCTGGGGGGGGAGAAAACACTGAAGCTTTCTTT,CASTPGGGENTEAFF
NA,TRBJ2-7,TRBV12-3/TRBV12-4,NA,TGTGCCAGCAGTCCAGGGCCCGCGGGCGAGCAGTACTTC,CASSPGPAGEQYF
once,TRBJ2-4,TRBV5-6,TRBD2,TGTGCCAGCAGCGCGGGGGTAGCGGGGACCAAAAACATTCAGTACTTC,CASSAGVAGTKNIQYF
once,TRBJ2-7,TRBV6-5,TRBD2,TGTGCCAGCAGTTACGAAGCGGGAGCGGTCTTCGAGCAGTACTTC,CASSYEAGAVFEQYF
NA,TRBJ2-4,TRBV19,NA,TGTGCCAGTAGCCCCTTTACAGGGTCCAAAAACATTCAGTACTTC,CASSPFTGSKNIQYF
NA,TRBJ2-5,TRBV11-2,NA,TGTGCCAGCAGCTCCCAGGGTGAGGAGACCCAGTACTTC,CASSSQGEETQYF
NA,TRBJ1-2,TRBV11-3,TRBD1,TGTGCCAGCAGCTTGAGAGGGGACAGGGATCTCCTCTTC,CASSLRGDRDLLF
NA,TRBJ1-4,TRBV18,NA,TGTGCCAGCTCACGGAGTATTCAGGAAAAACTGTTTTTT,CASSRSIQEKLFF
NA,TRBJ1-5,TRBV10-3,NA,TGTGCCATCAGGGACAGTAGCAATCAGCCCCAGCATTTT,CAIRDSSNQPQHF